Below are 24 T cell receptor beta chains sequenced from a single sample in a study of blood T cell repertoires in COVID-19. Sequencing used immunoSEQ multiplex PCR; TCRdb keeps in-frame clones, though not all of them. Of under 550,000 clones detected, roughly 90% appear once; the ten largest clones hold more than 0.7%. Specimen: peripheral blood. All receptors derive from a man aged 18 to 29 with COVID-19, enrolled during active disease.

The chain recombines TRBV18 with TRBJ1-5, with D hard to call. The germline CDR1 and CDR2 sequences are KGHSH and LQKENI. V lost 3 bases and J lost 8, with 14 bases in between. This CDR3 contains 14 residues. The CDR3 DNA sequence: TGTGCCAGCTCACCGCGGCCGGCATTTGAGCCCCAGCATTTT. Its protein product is CASSPRPAFEPQHF.

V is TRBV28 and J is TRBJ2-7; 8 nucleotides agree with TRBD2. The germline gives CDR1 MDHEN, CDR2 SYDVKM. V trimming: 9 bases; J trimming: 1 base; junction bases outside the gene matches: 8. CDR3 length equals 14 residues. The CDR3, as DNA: TGTGCCAGTTCGGGGCCTAGCGGGTCCTACGAGCAGTACTTC. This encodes CASSGPSGSYEQYF.

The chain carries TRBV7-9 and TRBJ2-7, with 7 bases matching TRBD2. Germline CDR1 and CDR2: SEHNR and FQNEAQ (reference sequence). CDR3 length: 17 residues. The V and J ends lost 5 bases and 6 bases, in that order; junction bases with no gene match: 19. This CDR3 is CASSPASLSSGDREQYF. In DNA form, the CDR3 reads TGTGCCAGCAGCCCTGCTAGCCTCTCGAGCGGGGATCGCGAGCAGTACTTC.

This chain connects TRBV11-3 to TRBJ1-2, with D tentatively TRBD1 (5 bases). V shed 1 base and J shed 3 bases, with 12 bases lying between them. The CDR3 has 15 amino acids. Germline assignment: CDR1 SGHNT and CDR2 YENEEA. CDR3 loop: CASSLASGTDYGYTF. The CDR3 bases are TGTGCCAGCAGCTTAGCCTCCGGGACTGACTATGGCTACACCTTC.

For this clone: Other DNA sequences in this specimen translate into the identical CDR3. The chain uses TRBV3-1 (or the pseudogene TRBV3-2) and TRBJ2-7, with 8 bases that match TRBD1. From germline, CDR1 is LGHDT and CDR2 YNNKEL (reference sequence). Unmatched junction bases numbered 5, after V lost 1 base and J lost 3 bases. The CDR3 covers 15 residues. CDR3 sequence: CASSQGSTGGYEQYF. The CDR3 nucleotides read TGTGCCAGCAGCCAAGGGAGTACAGGGGGCTACGAGCAGTACTTC.

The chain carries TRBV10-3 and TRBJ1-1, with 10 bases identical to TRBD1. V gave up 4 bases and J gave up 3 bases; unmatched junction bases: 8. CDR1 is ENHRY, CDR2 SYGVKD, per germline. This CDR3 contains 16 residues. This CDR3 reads CAISGGLTGGHTEAFF. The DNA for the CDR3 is TGTGCCATCAGTGGGGGTTTGACAGGGGGCCACACTGAAGCTTTCTTT.

This CDR3 reads CASSPNWGTSYEQYF. In DNA form, the CDR3 reads TGCGCCAGCAGCCCTAACTGGGGCACCTCCTACGAGCAGTACTTC. The chain couples TRBV5-1 to TRBJ2-7, with a possible D match to TRBD1 (5 bases). Trimming removed 4 bases from V and 0 bases from J, with 14 bases in between. CDR1 and CDR2 (germline): SGHRS, YFSETQ. The CDR3 spans 15 residues.

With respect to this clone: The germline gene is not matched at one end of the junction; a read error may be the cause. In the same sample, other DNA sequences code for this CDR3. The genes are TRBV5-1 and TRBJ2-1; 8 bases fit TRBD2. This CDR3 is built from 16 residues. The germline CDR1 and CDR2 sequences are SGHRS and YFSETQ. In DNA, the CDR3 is TGCGCCAGCAGTTTGGCCCCGGGAGGGCGAAAGGGAGGGCAGTTCTTC. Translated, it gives CASSLAPGGRKGGQFF.

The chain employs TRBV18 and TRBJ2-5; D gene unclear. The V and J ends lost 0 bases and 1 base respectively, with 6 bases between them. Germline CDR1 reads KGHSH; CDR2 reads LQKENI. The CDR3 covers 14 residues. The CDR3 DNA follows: TGTGCCAGCTCACCACCGGCTGGCCAAGAGACCCAGTACTTC. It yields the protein CASSPPAGQETQYF.

The CDR3 DNA reads as TGTGCCAGCAGGGGACAGGGCGAGGAAAAACTGTTTTTT. Its protein is CASRGQGEEKLFF. V usage is TRBV2 and J usage is TRBJ1-4; 9 positions match TRBD1. V shed 6 bases and J 8 bases; nucleotides not matched to a gene: 4. This CDR3 is 13 amino acids long. Per the germline V gene, CDR1 is SNHLY and CDR2 is FYNNEI.

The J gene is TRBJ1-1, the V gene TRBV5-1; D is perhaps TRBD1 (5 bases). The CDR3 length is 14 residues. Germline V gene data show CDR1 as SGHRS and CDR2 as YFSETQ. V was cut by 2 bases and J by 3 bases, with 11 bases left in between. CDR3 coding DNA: TGCGCCAGCAGCTTCGGAGGGGCGGACACTGAAGCTTTCTTT. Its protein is CASSFGGADTEAFF.

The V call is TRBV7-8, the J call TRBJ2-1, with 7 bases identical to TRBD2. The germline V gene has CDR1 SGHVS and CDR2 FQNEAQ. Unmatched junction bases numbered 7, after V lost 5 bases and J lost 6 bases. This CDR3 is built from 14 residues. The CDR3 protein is CASSNEGGPNEQFF. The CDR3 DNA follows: TGTGCCAGCAGCAACGAGGGAGGGCCCAATGAGCAGTTCTTC.

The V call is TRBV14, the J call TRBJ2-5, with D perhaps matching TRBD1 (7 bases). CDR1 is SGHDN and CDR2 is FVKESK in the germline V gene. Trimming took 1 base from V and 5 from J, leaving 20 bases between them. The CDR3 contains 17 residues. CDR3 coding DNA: TGTGCCAGCAGCCAAGTGGGGGGTACAGGGGATGGTGAGACCCAGTACTTC. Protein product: CASSQVGGTGDGETQYF.

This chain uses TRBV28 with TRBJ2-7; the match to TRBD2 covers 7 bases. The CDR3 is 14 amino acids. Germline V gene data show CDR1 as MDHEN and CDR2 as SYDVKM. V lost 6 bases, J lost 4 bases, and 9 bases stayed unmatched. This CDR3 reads CASRTGGSLYEQYF. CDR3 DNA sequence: TGTGCCAGCAGGACCGGCGGGAGTCTGTACGAGCAGTACTTC.

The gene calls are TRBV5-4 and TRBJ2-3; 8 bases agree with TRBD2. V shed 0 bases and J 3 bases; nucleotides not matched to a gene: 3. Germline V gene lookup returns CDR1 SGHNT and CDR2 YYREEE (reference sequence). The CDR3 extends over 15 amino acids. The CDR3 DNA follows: TGTGCCAGCAGCTTGGCGGGGGGGCGAACAGATACGCAGTATTTT. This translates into CASSLAGGRTDTQYF.

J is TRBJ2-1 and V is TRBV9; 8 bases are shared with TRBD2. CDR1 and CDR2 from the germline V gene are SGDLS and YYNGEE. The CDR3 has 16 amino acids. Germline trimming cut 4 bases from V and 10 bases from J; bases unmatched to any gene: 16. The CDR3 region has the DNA TGTGCCAGCAGCCCCCAGATAGCGGGGAACCCGGACGAGCAGTTCTTC. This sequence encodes CASSPQIAGNPDEQFF.

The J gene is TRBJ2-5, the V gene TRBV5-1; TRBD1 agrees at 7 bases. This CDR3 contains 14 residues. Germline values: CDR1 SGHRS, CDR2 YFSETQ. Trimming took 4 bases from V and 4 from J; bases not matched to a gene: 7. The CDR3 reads CASSTRDSRETQYF. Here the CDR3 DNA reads TGCGCCAGCAGCACCCGGGACAGCAGAGAGACCCAGTACTTC.

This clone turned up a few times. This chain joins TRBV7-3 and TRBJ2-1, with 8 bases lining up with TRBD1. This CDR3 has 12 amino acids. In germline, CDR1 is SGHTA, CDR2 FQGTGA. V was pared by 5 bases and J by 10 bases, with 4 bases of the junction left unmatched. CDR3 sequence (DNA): TGTGCCAGCAGCGGAGGGACAGGAGAGCAGTTCTTC. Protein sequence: CASSGGTGEQFF.

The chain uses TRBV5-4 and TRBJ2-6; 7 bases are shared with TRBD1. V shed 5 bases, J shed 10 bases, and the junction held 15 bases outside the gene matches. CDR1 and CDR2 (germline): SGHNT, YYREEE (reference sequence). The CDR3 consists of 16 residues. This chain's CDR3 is CASRPSGPGGLNVLTF. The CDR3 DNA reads TGTGCCAGCAGACCCTCGGGGCCAGGGGGTTTGAACGTCCTGACTTTC.

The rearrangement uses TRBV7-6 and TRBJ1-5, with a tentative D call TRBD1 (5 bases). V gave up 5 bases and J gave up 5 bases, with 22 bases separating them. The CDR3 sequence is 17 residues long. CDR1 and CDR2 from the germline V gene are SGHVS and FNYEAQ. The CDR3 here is CASSPWSAGLTDQPQHF. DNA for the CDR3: TGTGCCAGCAGCCCTTGGAGTGCAGGGTTGACAGATCAGCCCCAGCATTTT.

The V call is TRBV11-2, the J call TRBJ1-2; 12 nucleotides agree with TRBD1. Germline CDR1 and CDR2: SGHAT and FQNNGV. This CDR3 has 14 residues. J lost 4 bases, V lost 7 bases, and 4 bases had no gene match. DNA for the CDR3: TGTGCCAGCACCGGGACAGGGGGCGCCTATGGCTACACCTTC. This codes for CASTGTGGAYGYTF.

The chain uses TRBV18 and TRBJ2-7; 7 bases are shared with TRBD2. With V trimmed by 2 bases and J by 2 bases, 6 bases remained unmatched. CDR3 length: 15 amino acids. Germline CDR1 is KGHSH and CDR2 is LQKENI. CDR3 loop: CASSPETSLPYEQYF. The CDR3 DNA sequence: TGTGCCAGCTCACCAGAGACTAGCCTTCCCTACGAGCAGTACTTC. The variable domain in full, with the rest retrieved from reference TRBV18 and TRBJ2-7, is NAGVMQNPRHLVRRRGQEARLRCSPMKGHSHVYWYRQLPEEGLKFMVYLQKENIIDESGMPKERFSAEFPKEGPSILRIQQVVRGDSAAYFCASSPETSLPYEQYFGPGTRLTVT.

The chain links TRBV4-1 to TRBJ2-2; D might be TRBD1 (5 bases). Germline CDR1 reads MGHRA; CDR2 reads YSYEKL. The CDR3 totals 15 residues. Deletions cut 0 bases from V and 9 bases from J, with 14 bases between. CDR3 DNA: TGCGCCAGCAGCCAAGAGAGGCAGGGCTTAAGGGAGCTGTTTTTT. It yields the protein CASSQERQGLRELFF.

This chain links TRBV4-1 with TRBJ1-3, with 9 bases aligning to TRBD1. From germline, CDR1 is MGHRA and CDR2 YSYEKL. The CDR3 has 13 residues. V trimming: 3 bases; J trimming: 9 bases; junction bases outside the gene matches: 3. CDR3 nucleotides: TGCGCCAGCAGCCAGGACAGGGGAGGCACCATATATTTT. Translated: CASSQDRGGTIYF.